This T cell receptor (beta chain) originates from a study of vaccination effects on CD4 cells after COVID-19. General study findings and limits: Marked clonal contraction was seen late after vaccination (in both infection- and vaccine-induced clones).

Germline values: CDR1 SGDLS, CDR2 YYNGEE. The CDR3 spans 17 residues. J was trimmed by 2 bases and V by 0 bases; bases with no gene match: 8. Assay: immunoSEQ multiplex PCR; the TCRdb copy retains only in-frame clones and omits some. The data show about 72,000 clones, with 60% to 80% seen just once and roughly 2% held by the top ten. The authors isolated CD4+ T cells after roughly eleven days of culture. Each vaccine recipient was nucleocapsid antibody negative and had no prior SARS-CoV-2 infection. Comment on this clone: The antigen is not known.

This sequence joins TRBV9 and TRBJ2-1; 7 bases fit TRBD2. The TCR sequence derives from a human donor who received a COVID-19 vaccine. Source: CD4+ T cells from PBMCs cultured without peptide, taken before COVID-19 vaccination. In DNA form, the CDR3 reads TGTGCCAGCAGCGTAGGAGGCGGGGGACCAACCTACAATGAGCAGTTCTTC. Translation: CASSVGGGGPTYNEQFF. The full variable domain, its missing parts supplied by reference TRBV9 and TRBJ2-1, is DSGVTQTPKHLITATGQRVTLRCSPRSGDLSVYWYQQSLDQGLQFLIQYYNGEERAKGNILERFSAQQFPDLHSELNLSSLELGDSALYFCASSVGGGGPTYNEQFFGPGTRLTVL.